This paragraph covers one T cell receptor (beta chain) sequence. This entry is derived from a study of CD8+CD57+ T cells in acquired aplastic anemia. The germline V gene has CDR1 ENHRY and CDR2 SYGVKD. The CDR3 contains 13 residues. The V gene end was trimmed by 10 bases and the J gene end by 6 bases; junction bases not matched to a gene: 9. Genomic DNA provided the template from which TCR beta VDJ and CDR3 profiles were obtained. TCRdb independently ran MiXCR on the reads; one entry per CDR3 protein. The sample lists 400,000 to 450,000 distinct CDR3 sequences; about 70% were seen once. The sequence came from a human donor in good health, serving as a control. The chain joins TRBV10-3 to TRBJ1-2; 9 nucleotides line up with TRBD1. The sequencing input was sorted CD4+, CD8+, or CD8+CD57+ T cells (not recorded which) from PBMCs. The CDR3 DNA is TGTGCCACCACCGCCGGGACAGGGCATGGCTACACCTTC. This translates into CATTAGTGHGYTF.